This T cell receptor beta chain was captured by sequencing in a study of cytomegalovirus exposure and HLA in healthy donors. Though probably carrying unrecorded immune exposures, donors were nominally healthy at sampling. The CDR3 has 13 amino acids. Germline CDR1 reads SGHTA; CDR2 reads FQGNSA. V was clipped by 0 bases and J by 12 bases, with 11 bases between them. PCR was performed using 60 Vbeta and 13 Jbeta primers. Assay used: immunoSEQ multiplex PCR; TCRdb lists only in-frame clones, some missing. This sample has tens of thousands of clones, with more than 70% found just once. The chain links TRBV7-2 to TRBJ1-4; tentative D call: TRBD1 (6 bases). Source material: PBMCs. The clonotype was recovered from a man over 45 in good health and CMV-seropositive. The CDR3 DNA is TGTGCCAGCAGCTTAGCGATGGGACAAGAACTGTTTTTT. Its protein product is CASSLAMGQELFF.